A selection of T cell receptor beta chains follows, all from one sample in a study of CD8+CD57+ T cells in acquired aplastic anemia. MiXCR was run by TCRdb on the reads, yielding one entry per CDR3 protein. Of 200,000 to 300,000 distinct CDR3 sequences listed, roughly 80% are singletons. The material sequenced was sorted CD4+, CD8+, or CD8+CD57+ T cells (not recorded which) from PBMCs. The receptors originated from a human donor with aplastic anemia. Each CDR3 is given with its conserved first and last residue. Fields, in order: V gene, J gene, CDR3 protein.

TRBV2	TRBJ2-3	CASRDPCTDTQYF
TRBV9	TRBJ2-7	CASSLLAGPGDTQYF
TRBV7-9	TRBJ2-3	CASSLAGGQFTEYF
TRBV7-8	TRBJ2-3	CASSLSDPDTQHFF
TRBV7-2	TRBJ2-1	CASSWTSGGTSYNGQFF
TRBV5-6	TRBJ2-7	CASSWKQGPGYEQYF
TRBV7-9	TRBJ1-1	CAYGGVAGENTEDFF
TRBV20-1	TRBJ2-1	CSAREDNEQFF
TRBV7-8	TRBJ2-3	CASSLAADGDTLSF
TRBV9	TRBJ2-5	CASSGGLAGKPETQHF
TRBV7-8	TRBJ2-1	CASSIAGGSDKQHFF
TRBV9	TRBJ2-1	CASSVYQRSSNEQFF
TRBV7-2	TRBJ1-2	CASGSGTGYAYTF
TRBV10-3	TRBJ1-5	CAISETNQPQHF
TRBV7-6	TRBJ2-1	CASSPQDRGGDIQQFF
TRBV7-3	TRBJ1-2	CASGTGGASYGYTF
TRBV19	TRBJ1-5	CASSISGTGFQPQHF
TRBV6-1	TRBJ1-1	CASSEGRRRTEAFF
TRBV30	TRBJ1-3	CAHGQAPSGNTIYF